This T cell receptor beta chain was identified in a study of chemoradiotherapy in HPV16-positive cancers. Produced via immunoSEQ multiplex PCR; TCRdb's table is partial and in-frame only. The sample contains about 35,000 clones, about 80% of which appear only once. The CDR3 consists of 14 residues. CDR1 and CDR2 (germline): ENHRY, SYGVKD. Trimming took 10 bases from V and 4 from J; bases not matched to a gene: 12. V is TRBV10-3 and J is TRBJ2-7; TRBD1 aligns across 8 bases. The source is a human donor with HPV-associated anogenital cancer. The sequenced sample was blood, obtained from a patient who underwent chemoradiotherapy. CDR3 residues: CATTEGTGWYEQYF. CDR3 DNA sequence: TGTGCCACAACCGAAGGGACAGGTTGGTACGAGCAGTACTTC.